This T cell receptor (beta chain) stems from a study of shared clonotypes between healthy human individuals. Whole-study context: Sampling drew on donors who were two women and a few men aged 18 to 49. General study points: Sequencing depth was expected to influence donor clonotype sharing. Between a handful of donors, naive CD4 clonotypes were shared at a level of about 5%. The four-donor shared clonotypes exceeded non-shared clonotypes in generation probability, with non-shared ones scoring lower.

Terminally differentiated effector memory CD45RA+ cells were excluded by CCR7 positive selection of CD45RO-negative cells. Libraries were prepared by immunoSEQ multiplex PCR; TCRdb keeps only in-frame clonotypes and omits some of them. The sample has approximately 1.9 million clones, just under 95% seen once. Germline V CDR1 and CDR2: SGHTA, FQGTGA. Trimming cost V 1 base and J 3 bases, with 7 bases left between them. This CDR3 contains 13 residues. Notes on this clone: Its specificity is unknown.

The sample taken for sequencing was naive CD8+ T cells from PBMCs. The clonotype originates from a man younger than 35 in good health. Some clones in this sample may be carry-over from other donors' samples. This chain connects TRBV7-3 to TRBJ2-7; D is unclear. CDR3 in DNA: TGTGCCAGCAGCTTAAATTACGGCTACGAGCAGTACTTC. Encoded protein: CASSLNYGYEQYF. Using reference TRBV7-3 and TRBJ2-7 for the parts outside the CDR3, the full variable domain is GAGVSQTPSNKVTEKGKYVELRCDPISGHTALYWYRQSLGQGPEFLIYFQGTGAADDSGLPNDRFFAVRPEGSVSTLKIQRTERGDSAVYLCASSLNYGYEQYFGPGTRLTVT.